This TCR beta chain was obtained from a study of blood T cells in healthy people across ages (dated by TCRdb to between 2014 and 2017). In the study overall: In model experiments, template switching captured about one uniquely barcoded TCR beta cDNA molecule for every two T cells. To track age-related changes in TCR beta repertoire diversity, the study relied on deep sequencing normalized with unique cDNA molecular identifiers. The donors were split into four age groups: young (average about 15 years), middle-aged (more than 35), aged (roughly 65) and long-lived (approximately 80). Two additional independent replicas of 1 million unique cDNA reads from the same blood draw were analyzed for two donors (one aged 18 to 30 and one aged 80 or older). To avoid experimental bias, donors of different ages were distributed randomly across sequencing lanes. The full study reports these points: Because profiling used bulk unsorted PBMCs, naive and antigen-experienced compartments could not be compared conclusively. Total diversity estimates from one million sequenced T cells were considered lower bounds and underestimates. As age increased, observed TCR beta diversity per million T cells dropped in a roughly linear way, and a significant reduction was already evident by age around 41. The CMV infection status of donors was not known, potentially confounding age-related changes in expanded clonotypes. The percentage of naive T cells measured by flow cytometry correlated strongly with observed TCR beta diversity. Compared with the aged group, the long-lived group had more naive CD4+ T cells, fewer expanded clones and increased TCR diversity, a pattern suggesting age selection.

CDR1 is given as ENHRY and CDR2 as SYGVKD, both from the germline V gene. Including cysteine and phenylalanine, the CDR3 has 17 amino acids. The DNA shown is the 51-base CDR3, in frame from base 1. The germline V end is reduced by 4 bases and the J end by 1 base; junction bases left unmatched: 4. The approximately 39 donors, aged roughly 6 to 90 years, were systemically healthy Caucasian individuals from Russia. Each donor gave ten milliliters of peripheral blood, drawn into EDTA-treated Vacutainer tubes. Ficoll-Paque density-gradient centrifugation was used to isolate PBMCs, with at least 6.5 million per sample. Trizol reagent was used to extract total RNA from the PBMCs, yielding at least 5.5 micrograms per sample. For every donor, flow cytometry on a PBMC aliquot measured the percentage of naive CD45RAhigh/CD27high T cells. Preparation of the library involved 5' RACE. TCRdb shows the sequencer as Illumina HiSeq 2500. The second PCR ran for roughly 7 to 11 cycles and used a J-beta primer mix along with a sample-barcoded 5' primer. Each TCR beta cDNA molecule received a unique molecular identifier from a template-switch 5' adaptor carrying 12 random nucleotides. Each sample yielded at least 2.5 million CDR3-containing paired-end reads. All of the RNA was converted into first-strand cDNA using the Mint cDNA synthesis kit, with a TRBC-specific oligonucleotide serving as the primer. After uracil-DNA glycosylase treatment, a first 18-cycle PCR used universal primers M1SS and BC2_uni_R on all cDNA. Concerning the study's data processing: For normalization, 1 million high-quality reads were randomly selected from each sample, with every read carrying a distinct molecular identifier. Reads with shared molecular identifiers were discarded instead of being binned into consensus sequences. MiTCR, set to a Q25 quality threshold and the strictest error-elimination algorithm, was used for CDR3 identification, clonotype clustering and error correction. A nonparametric unseen species model with Euler transformation was used to estimate lower-bound total TCR beta diversity. TCRdb handled the public reads itself, with Q25 trimming in fastp and clone calling in MiXCR, and kept productive beta chains. Merged by CDR3 protein, the rows form single entries marked with the most common genes and DNA. The V and J calls here are based on TCRdb, not the publication. This sample comprises 350,000 to 450,000 distinct CDR3 sequences, over 45% of them detected only once. The ten largest clones represent 51% of the sample.

Details on this clonotype: The clone's antigen remains unknown. Base qualities were left out, and no much larger clone turns up one base away.

The V gene is TRBV10-3 and the J gene is TRBJ2-1, and 13 bases in between align with TRBD2. The clonotype originates from a man aged 60 to 75 in good health. The sequenced sample was blood. The CDR3 protein is CAISGTSGGASYNEQFF. The DNA sequence is TGTGCCATCAGTGGAACTAGCGGGGGGGCTTCCTACAATGAGCAGTTCTTC.